The present TCR beta chain was sequenced within a study of blood T cell repertoires in COVID-19. Study-level information: Both acute and convalescent COVID-19 samples were obtained from the United States, Italy and Spain. The analysed material was cDNA or gDNA that came from T cells, B-cell-depleted T cells, or PBMCs.

Study processing details: Reference gene primers were amplified, and this amplification served to estimate nucleated cell counts. The protocol was immunoSEQ multiplex PCR, while the TCRdb copy is restricted to in-frame clones and leaves out a portion. D and trimming were read from the DNA, whereas the V and J calls and clone size are those reported in that table. The data contain about 85,000 clones, roughly 80% of them singletons. Per germline, CDR1 MDHEN and CDR2 SYDVKM. This CDR3 comprises 15 residues. The junction had 12 bases not matched to a gene; V was cut back by 7 bases and J by 5 bases. Material for sequencing was peripheral blood. The receptor comes from a man between 65 and 85 years old with acute or convalescent COVID-19. This chain links TRBV28 with TRBJ2-7, with 9 bases identical to TRBD1. CDR3 sequence reads: CASTWRGTGSHEQYF. The CDR3 region has the DNA TGTGCCAGCACCTGGCGGGGGACAGGGTCCCACGAGCAGTACTTC.